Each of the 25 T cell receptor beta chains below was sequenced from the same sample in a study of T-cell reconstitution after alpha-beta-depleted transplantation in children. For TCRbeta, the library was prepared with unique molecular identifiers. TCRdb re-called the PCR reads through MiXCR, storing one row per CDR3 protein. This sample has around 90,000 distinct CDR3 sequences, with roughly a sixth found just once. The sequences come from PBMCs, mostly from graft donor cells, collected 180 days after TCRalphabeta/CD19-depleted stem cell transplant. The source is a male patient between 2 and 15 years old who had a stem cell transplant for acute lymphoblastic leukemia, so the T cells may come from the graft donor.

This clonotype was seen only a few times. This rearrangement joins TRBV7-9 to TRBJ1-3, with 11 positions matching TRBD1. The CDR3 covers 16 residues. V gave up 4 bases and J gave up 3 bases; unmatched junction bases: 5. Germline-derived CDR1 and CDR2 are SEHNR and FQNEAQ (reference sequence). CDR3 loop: CASSSGQGALGNTIYF. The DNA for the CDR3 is TGTGCCAGCAGCTCAGGACAGGGGGCGCTTGGAAACACCATATATTTT.

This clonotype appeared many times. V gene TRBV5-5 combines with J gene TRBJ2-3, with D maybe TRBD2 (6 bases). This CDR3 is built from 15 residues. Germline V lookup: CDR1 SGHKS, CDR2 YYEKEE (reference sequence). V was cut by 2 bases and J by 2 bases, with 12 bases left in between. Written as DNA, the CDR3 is TGTGCCAGCAGCTTAACTAGCAGTACCACAGATACGCAGTATTTT. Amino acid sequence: CASSLTSSTTDTQYF.

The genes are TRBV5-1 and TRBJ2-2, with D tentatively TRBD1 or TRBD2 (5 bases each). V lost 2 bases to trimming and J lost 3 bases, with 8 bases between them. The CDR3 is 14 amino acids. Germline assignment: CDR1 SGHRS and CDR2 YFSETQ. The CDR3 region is CASSFRGDTGELFF. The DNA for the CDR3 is TGCGCCAGCAGCTTTCGAGGGGACACCGGGGAGCTGTTTTTT.

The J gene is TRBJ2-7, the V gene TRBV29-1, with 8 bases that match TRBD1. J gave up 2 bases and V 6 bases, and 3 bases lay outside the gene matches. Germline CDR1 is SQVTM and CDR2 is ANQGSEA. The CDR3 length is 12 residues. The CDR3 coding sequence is TGCAGCGTCGGGACAGGTGCCTACGAGCAGTACTTC. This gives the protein CSVGTGAYEQYF.

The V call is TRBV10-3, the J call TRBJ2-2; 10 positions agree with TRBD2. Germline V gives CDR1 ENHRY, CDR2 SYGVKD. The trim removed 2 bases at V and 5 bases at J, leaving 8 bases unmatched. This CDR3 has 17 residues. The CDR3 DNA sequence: TGTGCCATCAGTGAGAGGGGGCCTAGCGGGAGTACCGGGGAGCTGTTTTTT. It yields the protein CAISERGPSGSTGELFF.

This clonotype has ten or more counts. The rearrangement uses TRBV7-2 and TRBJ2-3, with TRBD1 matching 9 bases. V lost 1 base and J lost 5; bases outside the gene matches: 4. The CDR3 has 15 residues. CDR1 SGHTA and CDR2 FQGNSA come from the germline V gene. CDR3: CASSLGTGVGDTQYF. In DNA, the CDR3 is TGTGCCAGCAGCTTAGGGACAGGGGTTGGAGATACGCAGTATTTT.

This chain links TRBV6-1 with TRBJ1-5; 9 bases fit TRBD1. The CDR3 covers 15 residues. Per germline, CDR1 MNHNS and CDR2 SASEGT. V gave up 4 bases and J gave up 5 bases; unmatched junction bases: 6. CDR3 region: CASSGGQGRDQPQHF. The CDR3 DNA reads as TGTGCCAGCAGTGGGGGACAGGGCCGGGATCAGCCCCAGCATTTT.

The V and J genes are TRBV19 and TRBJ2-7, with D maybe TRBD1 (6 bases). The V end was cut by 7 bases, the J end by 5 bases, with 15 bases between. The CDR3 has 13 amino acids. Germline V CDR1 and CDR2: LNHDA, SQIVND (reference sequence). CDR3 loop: CASTPGQGHEQYF. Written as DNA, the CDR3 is TGTGCCAGTACCCCGGGACAAGGGCACGAGCAGTACTTC. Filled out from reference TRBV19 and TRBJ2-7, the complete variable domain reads DGGITQSPKYLFRKEGQNVTLSCEQNLNHDAMYWYRQDPGQGLRLIYYSQIVNDFQKGDIAEGYSVSREKKESFPLTVTSAQKNPTAFYLCASTPGQGHEQYFGPGTRLTVT.

The CDR3: CASSLTGGTTEAFF. CDR3 DNA: TGTGCCAGCAGCTTAACAGGGGGCACCACTGAAGCTTTCTTT. The chain combines TRBV7-2 with TRBJ1-1; 9 bases are shared with TRBD1. CDR1 SGHTA and CDR2 FQGNSA come from the germline V gene. The V segment lost 2 bases and the J segment 4 bases; nucleotides outside the gene matches: 2. The CDR3 is 14 amino acids.

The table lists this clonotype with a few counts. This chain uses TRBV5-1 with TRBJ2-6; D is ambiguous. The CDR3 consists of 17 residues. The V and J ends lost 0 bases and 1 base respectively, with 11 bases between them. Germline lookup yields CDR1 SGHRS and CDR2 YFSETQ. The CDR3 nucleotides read TGCGCCAGCAGCTTGGTGATGGGGAATTCTGGGGCCAACGTCCTGACTTTC. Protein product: CASSLVMGNSGANVLTF.

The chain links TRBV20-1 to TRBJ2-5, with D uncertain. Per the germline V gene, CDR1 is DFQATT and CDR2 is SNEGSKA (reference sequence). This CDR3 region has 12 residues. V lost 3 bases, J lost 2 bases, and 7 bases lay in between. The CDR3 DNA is TGCAGTGCTAGTACAGAACAAGAGACCCAGTACTTC. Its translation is CSASTEQETQYF.

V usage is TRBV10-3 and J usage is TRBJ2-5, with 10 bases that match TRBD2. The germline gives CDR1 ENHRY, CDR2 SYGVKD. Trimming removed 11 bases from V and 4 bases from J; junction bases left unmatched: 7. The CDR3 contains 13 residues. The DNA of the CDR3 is TGTGCCGCCCTAGCGGGGGCAGGAGAGACCCAGTACTTC. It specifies CAALAGAGETQYF.

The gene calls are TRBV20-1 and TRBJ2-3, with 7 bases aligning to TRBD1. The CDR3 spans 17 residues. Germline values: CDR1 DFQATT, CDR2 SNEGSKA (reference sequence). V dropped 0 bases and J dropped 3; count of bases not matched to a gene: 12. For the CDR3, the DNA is TGCAGTGCTAGAGAACCCATTTCAGGGGGTGGGACAGATACGCAGTATTTT. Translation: CSAREPISGGGTDTQYF.

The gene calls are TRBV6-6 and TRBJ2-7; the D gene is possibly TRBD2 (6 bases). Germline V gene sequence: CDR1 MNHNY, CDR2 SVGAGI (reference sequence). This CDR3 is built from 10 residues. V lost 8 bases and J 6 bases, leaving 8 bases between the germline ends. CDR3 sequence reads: CASAGSEQYF. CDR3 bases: TGTGCCAGCGCGGGGAGCGAGCAGTACTTC.

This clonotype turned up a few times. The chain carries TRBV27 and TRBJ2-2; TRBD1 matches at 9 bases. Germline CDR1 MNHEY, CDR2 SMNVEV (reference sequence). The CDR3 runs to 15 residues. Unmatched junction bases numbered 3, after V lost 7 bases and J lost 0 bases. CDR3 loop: CASKGTGTNTGELFF. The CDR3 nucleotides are TGTGCCAGCAAAGGGACAGGGACGAACACCGGGGAGCTGTTTTTT.

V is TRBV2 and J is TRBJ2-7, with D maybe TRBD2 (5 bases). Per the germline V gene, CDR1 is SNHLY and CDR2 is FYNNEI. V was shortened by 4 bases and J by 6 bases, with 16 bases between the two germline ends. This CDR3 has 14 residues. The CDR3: CASSGLSGRFEQYF. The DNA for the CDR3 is TGTGCCAGCAGTGGGTTGAGCGGTCGTTTCGAGCAGTACTTC.

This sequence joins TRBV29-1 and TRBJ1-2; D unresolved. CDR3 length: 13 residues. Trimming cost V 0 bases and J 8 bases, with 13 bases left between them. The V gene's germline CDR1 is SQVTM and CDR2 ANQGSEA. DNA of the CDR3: TGCAGCGTTGAAGAAAAGGGAGTAGGAGGCTACACCTTC. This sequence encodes CSVEEKGVGGYTF.

The CDR3 nucleotides are TGTGCCACCGCTAGAGTCTTGGGGGGGGACCCCAACAATGAGCAGTTCTTC. It encodes CATARVLGGDPNNEQFF. The chain recombines TRBV10-3 with TRBJ2-1; 7 nucleotides align to TRBD2. CDR1 and CDR2 from the germline V gene are ENHRY and SYGVKD. This CDR3 region has 17 residues. Trimming at V came to 10 bases and at J to 5 bases, leaving 20 bases not matched to a gene.

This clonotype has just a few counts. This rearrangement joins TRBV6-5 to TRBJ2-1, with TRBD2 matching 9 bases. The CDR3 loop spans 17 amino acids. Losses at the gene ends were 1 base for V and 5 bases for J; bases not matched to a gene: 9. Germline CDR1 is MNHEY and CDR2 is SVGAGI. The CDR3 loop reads CASSYFGGAGGHNEQFF. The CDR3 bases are TGTGCCAGCAGTTACTTCGGCGGCGCGGGGGGGCACAATGAGCAGTTCTTC.

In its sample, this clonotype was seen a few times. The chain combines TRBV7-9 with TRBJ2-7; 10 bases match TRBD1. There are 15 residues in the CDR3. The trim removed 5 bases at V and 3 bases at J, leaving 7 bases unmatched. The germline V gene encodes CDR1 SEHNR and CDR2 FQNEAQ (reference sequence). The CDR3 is CASSPWTGGIYEQYF. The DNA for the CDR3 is TGTGCCAGCAGCCCATGGACAGGGGGGATCTACGAGCAGTACTTC.

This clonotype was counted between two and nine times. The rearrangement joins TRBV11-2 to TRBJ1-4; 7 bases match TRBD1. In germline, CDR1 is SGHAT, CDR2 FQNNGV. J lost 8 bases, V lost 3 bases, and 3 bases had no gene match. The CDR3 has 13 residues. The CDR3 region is CASSFRGGEKLFF. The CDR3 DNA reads TGTGCCAGCAGCTTCAGGGGGGGAGAAAAACTGTTTTTT.

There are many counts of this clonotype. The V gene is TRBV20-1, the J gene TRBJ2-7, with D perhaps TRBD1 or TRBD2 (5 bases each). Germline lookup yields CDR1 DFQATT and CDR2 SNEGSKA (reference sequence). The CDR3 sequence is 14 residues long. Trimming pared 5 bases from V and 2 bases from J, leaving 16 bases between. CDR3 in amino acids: CSARDQYATYEQYF. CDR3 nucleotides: TGCAGTGCTCGGGACCAGTACGCCACCTACGAGCAGTACTTC.

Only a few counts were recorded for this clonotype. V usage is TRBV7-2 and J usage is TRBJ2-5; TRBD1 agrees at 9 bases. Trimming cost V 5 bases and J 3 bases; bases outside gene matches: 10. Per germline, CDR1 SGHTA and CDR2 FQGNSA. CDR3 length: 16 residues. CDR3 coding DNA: TGTGCCAGCAGCCCACAGGGGGCGCGAGTAGAAGAGACCCAGTACTTC. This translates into CASSPQGARVEETQYF.

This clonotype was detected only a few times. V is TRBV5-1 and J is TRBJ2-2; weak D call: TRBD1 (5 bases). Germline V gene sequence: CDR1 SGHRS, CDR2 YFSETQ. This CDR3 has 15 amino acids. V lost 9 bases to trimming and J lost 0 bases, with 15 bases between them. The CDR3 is CATTLDRPNTGELFF. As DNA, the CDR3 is TGCGCCACCACACTTGACAGACCGAACACCGGGGAGCTGTTTTTT.

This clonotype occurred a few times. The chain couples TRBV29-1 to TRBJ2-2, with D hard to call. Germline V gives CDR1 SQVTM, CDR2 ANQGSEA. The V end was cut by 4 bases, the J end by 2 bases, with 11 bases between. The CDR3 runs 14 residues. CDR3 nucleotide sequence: TGCAGCGTTGGCTGGAACACAAACACCGGGGAGCTGTTTTTT. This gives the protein CSVGWNTNTGELFF.